This TCR beta chain appears in the sequencing data of a study of patients and donors after allogeneic stem cell transplantation. One entry per CDR3 protein results from TCRdb running MiXCR on the RT-PCR reads. The repertoire consists of fewer than 25,000 distinct CDR3 sequences, with about 28% occurring once and the leading ten covering around 45%. The CDR3 is 17 amino acids. CDR1 is DFQATT, CDR2 SNEGSKA, per germline (reference sequence). Trimming cost V 2 bases and J 4 bases, with 21 bases left between them. This clonotype was detected only a few times. The chain is built from TRBV20-1 and TRBJ1-3; D perhaps matches TRBD1 (6 bases). The origin of this receptor is a human donor who was either an allogeneic HSCT recipient or a stem cell or donor lymphocyte infusion donor (not recorded which). It is not recorded whose cells these are; they may come from a transplant donor. Source material: blood, either unsorted or a sorted T cell fraction (not recorded which). DNA of the CDR3: TGCAGTGCTAGAAAGGGGGTTGGGCAGTTACTCGGAAACACCATATATTTT. It specifies CSARKGVGQLLGNTIYF.